The 24 T cell receptor beta chains listed next were all sequenced from one sample in a study of blood T cells in healthy people across ages. Primed by a sample-barcoded 5' primer and a J-beta primer mix, a second PCR proceeded for 7 to 11 cycles. From the 5' RACE reads, TCRdb called clonotypes with MiXCR, one entry per CDR3 protein. The table has hundreds of thousands of distinct CDR3 sequences, roughly 32% seen once. The sequenced sample consisted of blood. The receptors shown here come from a woman at least 80 years old in good health.

The gene calls are TRBV2 and TRBJ1-1; D gene uncertain. V lost 5 bases and J 1 base, leaving 11 bases between the germline ends. This CDR3 region has 14 residues. The germline V gene has CDR1 SNHLY and CDR2 FYNNEI. CDR3 protein: CASSLELRNTEAFF. For the CDR3, the DNA is TGTGCCAGCAGTCTTGAGTTGAGGAACACTGAAGCTTTCTTT.

This clonotype has at least ten counts. The chain employs TRBV15 and TRBJ2-5, with D possibly matching TRBD2 (6 bases). CDR1 and CDR2 (germline): LNHNV, YYDKDF (reference sequence). V dropped 0 bases and J dropped 5 bases, with 13 bases sitting between them. This CDR3 contains 15 residues. The CDR3 reads CATSRDFSSAETQYF. The DNA for the CDR3 is TGTGCCACCAGCAGAGATTTTTCTAGCGCGGAGACCCAGTACTTC.

This clonotype was seen a handful of times. A read error may explain this, as a much larger clone is one base away. CDR3 sequence: CAGSLDLTVGYTF. The CDR3 coding sequence is TGCGCCGGCAGCTTGGACTTGACAGTAGGCTACACCTTC. The chain employs TRBV5-1 and TRBJ1-2; TRBD1 is a possible D gene (5 bases). The CDR3 covers 13 residues. Per germline, CDR1 SGHRS and CDR2 YFSETQ.

The V call is TRBV24-1, the J call TRBJ2-7; 9 nucleotides match TRBD2. With 5 bases clipped from V and 7 bases from J, the junction kept 17 bases outside the gene matches. Germline CDR1 is KGHDR and CDR2 is SFDVKD. The length of the CDR3 is 17 residues. The CDR3 coding sequence is TGTGCCACCAGTGCAGGGGATGCGGGGGGGATACACAATGAGCAGTACTTC. This codes for CATSAGDAGGIHNEQYF.

This rearrangement joins TRBV9 to TRBJ2-3, with TRBD2 identical over 15 bases. With V trimmed by 1 base and J by 4 bases, 10 bases remained unmatched. The CDR3 is made up of 19 amino acids. The germline V gene encodes CDR1 SGDLS and CDR2 YYNGEE. This CDR3 is CASSVNPGTSGGWADTQYF. Here the CDR3 DNA reads TGTGCCAGCAGCGTAAATCCCGGGACTAGCGGGGGGTGGGCAGATACGCAGTATTTT. Using reference TRBV9 and TRBJ2-3 for the parts outside the CDR3, the full variable domain is DSGVTQTPKHLITATGQRVTLRCSPRSGDLSVYWYQQSLDQGLQFLIQYYNGEERAKGNILERFSAQQFPDLHSELNLSSLELGDSALYFCASSVNPGTSGGWADTQYFGPGTRLTVL.

Sample share makes this clonotype medium-sized. V usage is TRBV27 and J usage is TRBJ2-5; D remains unclear. This CDR3 spans 14 amino acids. V was cut by 6 bases and J by 0 bases, with 11 bases left in between. CDR1 is MNHEY and CDR2 is SMNVEV in the germline V gene (reference sequence). This CDR3 is CASSPAVYQETQYF. Here the CDR3 DNA reads TGTGCCAGCAGCCCCGCCGTGTACCAAGAGACCCAGTACTTC.

The V gene is TRBV7-2, the J gene TRBJ1-2, with 9 bases identical to TRBD1. The V segment lost 5 bases and the J segment 8 bases; nucleotides outside the gene matches: 9. The CDR3 loop spans 14 amino acids. The germline V gene has CDR1 SGHTA and CDR2 FQGNSA. CDR3 sequence reads: CASSTRDRAGGYTF. The CDR3, as DNA: TGTGCCAGCAGCACCAGGGACAGGGCAGGCGGCTACACCTTC.

The V call is TRBV27, the J call TRBJ2-5; weak D call: TRBD1 (6 bases). Trimming pared 0 bases from V and 5 bases from J, leaving 16 bases between. The CDR3 loop spans 16 amino acids. Germline loops: CDR1 MNHEY, CDR2 SMNVEV (reference sequence). The CDR3 is CASSLSSGEFDETQYF. CDR3 in DNA: TGTGCCAGCAGTTTATCGTCAGGGGAATTCGACGAGACCCAGTACTTC.

This clonotype was counted at least ten times. The rearrangement joins TRBV7-9 to TRBJ1-2; D is uncertain. V lost 5 bases, J lost 5 bases, and 9 bases lay in between. The length of the CDR3 is 12 residues. CDR1 and CDR2 (germline): SEHNR, FQNEAQ (reference sequence). The CDR3 spells CASSVGEYGYTF. The CDR3 region has the DNA TGTGCCAGCAGCGTTGGGGAGTATGGCTACACCTTC.

On this clonotype: Since a much larger clone is just one base distant, this may be a read error. The V and J genes are TRBV6-1 and TRBJ2-1, with 15 bases aligning to TRBD2. CDR3 length: 18 residues. The germline V gene encodes CDR1 MNHNS and CDR2 SASEGT. The CDR3: CAGSPGTSGGISYNEQFF. For the CDR3, the DNA is TGTGCCGGCAGCCCCGGGACTAGCGGGGGGATCTCCTACAATGAGCAGTTCTTC.

This clonotype appeared a single time. The V and J genes are TRBV20-1 and TRBJ2-3, with D uncertain. Germline CDR1 DFQATT, CDR2 SNEGSKA (reference sequence). The CDR3 covers 13 residues. Trimming pared 6 bases from V and 7 bases from J, leaving 17 bases between. CDR3 nucleotides: TGCAGTGCCTTAATCGGACCACCAAATACGCAGTATTTT. Translated: CSALIGPPNTQYF.

The table lists this clonotype with many counts. V is TRBV7-2 and J is TRBJ1-5; unclear D gene. Germline CDR1 and CDR2: SGHTA and FQGNSA. The CDR3 covers 13 residues. With 2 bases removed from V and 6 bases from J, the gap between germline ends came to 8 bases. CDR3: CASSLFDVQPQHF. The CDR3 DNA is TGTGCCAGCAGCTTATTCGATGTTCAGCCCCAGCATTTT.

This clonotype appeared a few times. This clone may be a read error of a much larger clone one base away. The genes are TRBV6-4 and TRBJ2-5, with TRBD2 matching over 11 bases. Per the germline V gene, CDR1 is MRHNA and CDR2 is SNTAGT. This CDR3 region has 15 residues. The J segment lost 11 bases and the V segment lost 3 bases, leaving 11 bases of the junction unmatched. The CDR3: CASSEGTSGYNEQYF. The CDR3 DNA follows: TGTGCCAGCAGTGAGGGGACTAGCGGTTACAATGAGCAGTACTTC.

This clonotype was counted at least ten times. The V call is TRBV12-3 or TRBV12-4, the J call TRBJ1-1; the D is unclear. CDR3 length: 13 residues. The ends were cut back, 6 bases at V and 4 bases at J, with 12 bases in the middle. CDR3 in DNA: TGTGCCAGCAGCCGGAAGGGTGGCACTGAAGCTTTCTTT. Its translation is CASSRKGGTEAFF.

This clonotype was seen ten or more times. The chain recombines TRBV20-1 with TRBJ1-5, with D tentatively TRBD1 (6 bases). In germline, CDR1 is DFQATT, CDR2 SNEGSKA (reference sequence). V lost 2 bases, J lost 2 bases, and 10 bases lay in between. CDR3 length: 14 residues. DNA for the CDR3: TGCAGTGCTAGATTGGGGGCTGGCAATCAGCCCCAGCATTTT. Translating it yields CSARLGAGNQPQHF.

This sequence joins TRBV24-1 and TRBJ2-3; D assignment may be TRBD1 or TRBD2 (6 bases each). Germline values: CDR1 KGHDR, CDR2 SFDVKD. The CDR3 sequence is 16 residues long. Trimming shortened V by 4 bases and J by 7 bases, and 20 bases separated the two germline ends. CDR3 residues: CATSDQEGQGINTQYF. CDR3 sequence (DNA): TGTGCCACCAGTGACCAGGAGGGCCAGGGGATAAATACGCAGTATTTT.

This clonotype has more than one count but fewer than ten. The rearrangement uses TRBV12-5 and TRBJ1-3; no reliable D call. V lost 5 bases, J lost 5 bases, and 7 bases lay in between. The germline CDR1 and CDR2 sequences are LGHNT and FRNRAP. CDR3 length: 12 residues. The CDR3 loop reads CASGTGRNTIYF. CDR3 in DNA: TGTGCTAGTGGTACGGGTCGAAACACCATATATTTT.

This clonotype was counted ten times or more. The chain has TRBV18 and TRBJ2-6; 9 bases match TRBD1. Germline CDR1 reads KGHSH; CDR2 reads LQKENI. V shed 9 bases and J 2 bases; nucleotides not matched to a gene: 17. CDR3 length: 19 amino acids. The CDR3 DNA reads as TGTGCCAGTTCAAGCGGAACGGGACAGGGTATCCCTGGGGCCAACGTCCTGACTTTC. This codes for CASSSGTGQGIPGANVLTF.

This clonotype was observed a handful of times. V and J are TRBV6-2 or TRBV6-3 and TRBJ1-5; maybe TRBD1 (6 bases). Germline CDR1 is MNHEY and CDR2 is SVGEGT. V gave up 2 bases and J gave up 3 bases, with 20 bases separating them. This CDR3 spans 18 amino acids. The CDR3 is CASSYNVGRGRDNQPQHF. CDR3 nucleotide sequence: TGTGCCAGCAGTTACAACGTCGGCAGGGGAAGGGACAATCAGCCCCAGCATTTT.

On this clonotype: This sequence may be a read error, since a much larger clone differs from it by one base. The CDR3 DNA reads as TGTGCCAGCAGCCCCCGGACAGTGGGTGAGCAGTTCTTC. Amino acids: CASSPRTVGEQFF. J is TRBJ2-1 and V is TRBV9, with D perhaps TRBD1 (6 bases). With 4 bases removed from V and 9 bases from J, the gap between germline ends came to 14 bases. CDR1 SGDLS and CDR2 YYNGEE come from the germline V gene. This CDR3 contains 13 residues.

This clonotype has at least ten counts. The V gene is TRBV6-2 or TRBV6-3, the J gene TRBJ2-4; the D is unclear. CDR3 length equals 13 residues. Trimming shortened V by 4 bases and J by 4 bases, and 8 bases separated the two germline ends. The germline CDR1 and CDR2 sequences are MNHEY and SVGEGT. The CDR3 DNA reads as TGTGCCAGCAGTTTCCCACAGAAAAACATTCAGTACTTC. Translating it yields CASSFPQKNIQYF.

The J gene is TRBJ2-2, the V gene TRBV30, with a tentative D call TRBD2 (6 bases). Germline-derived CDR1 and CDR2 are GTSNPN and SVGIG (reference sequence). The CDR3 has 14 residues. The V and J ends lost 0 bases and 8 bases respectively, with 13 bases between them. This CDR3 reads CAWSVTTAGGELFF. CDR3 DNA sequence: TGTGCCTGGAGTGTGACTACTGCGGGAGGGGAGCTGTTTTTT.

This clonotype was found a few times. A junction end diverges from the germline sequence, so it may reflect a read error. The rearrangement links TRBV12-3 or TRBV12-4 to TRBJ1-2; D might be TRBD1 (5 bases). There are 12 residues in the CDR3. CDR3 sequence: CASSIQGEGCTF. The CDR3 coding sequence is TGTGCCAGCAGTATCCAGGGAGAAGGCTGCACCTTC.

This clonotype was observed a handful of times. The chain has TRBV20-1 and TRBJ1-5; 7 bases line up with TRBD1. The CDR3 is made up of 14 amino acids. After removal of 4 bases from V and 1 base from J, the junction contained 4 bases not matched to a gene. In germline, CDR1 is DFQATT, CDR2 SNEGSKA (reference sequence). CDR3 amino acids: CSAKGQSSNQPQHF. The DNA for the CDR3 is TGCAGTGCTAAGGGACAGTCAAGCAATCAGCCCCAGCATTTT.